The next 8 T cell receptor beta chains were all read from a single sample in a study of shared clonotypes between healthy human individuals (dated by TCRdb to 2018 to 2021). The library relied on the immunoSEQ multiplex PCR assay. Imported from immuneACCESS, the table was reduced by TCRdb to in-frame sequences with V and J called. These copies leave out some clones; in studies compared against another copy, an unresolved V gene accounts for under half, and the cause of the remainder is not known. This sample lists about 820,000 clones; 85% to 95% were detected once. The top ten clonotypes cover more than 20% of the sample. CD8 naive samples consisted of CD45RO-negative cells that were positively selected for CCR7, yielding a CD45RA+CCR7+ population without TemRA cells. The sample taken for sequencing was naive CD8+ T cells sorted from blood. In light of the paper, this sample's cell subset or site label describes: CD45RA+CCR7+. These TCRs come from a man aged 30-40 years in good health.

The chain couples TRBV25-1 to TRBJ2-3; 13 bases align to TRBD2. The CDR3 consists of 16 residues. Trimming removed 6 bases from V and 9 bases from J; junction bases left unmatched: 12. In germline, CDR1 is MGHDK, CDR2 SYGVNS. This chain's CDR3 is CASRTQGLAGEGTQYF. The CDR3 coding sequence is TGTGCCAGCAGGACCCAAGGACTAGCGGGAGAGGGCACGCAGTATTTT.

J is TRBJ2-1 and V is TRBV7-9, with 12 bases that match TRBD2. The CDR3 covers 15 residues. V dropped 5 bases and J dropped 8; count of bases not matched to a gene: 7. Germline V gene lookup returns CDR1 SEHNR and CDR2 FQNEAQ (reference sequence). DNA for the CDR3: TGTGCCAGCAGCCCGACTAGCGGGAGCGTGGATGAGCAGTTCTTC. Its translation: CASSPTSGSVDEQFF.

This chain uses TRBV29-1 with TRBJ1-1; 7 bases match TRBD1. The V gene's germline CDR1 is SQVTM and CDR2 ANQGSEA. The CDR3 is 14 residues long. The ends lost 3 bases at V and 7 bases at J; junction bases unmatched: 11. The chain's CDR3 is CSVDSTGEIGEAFF. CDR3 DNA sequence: TGCAGCGTTGATAGTACAGGGGAAATCGGTGAAGCTTTCTTT.

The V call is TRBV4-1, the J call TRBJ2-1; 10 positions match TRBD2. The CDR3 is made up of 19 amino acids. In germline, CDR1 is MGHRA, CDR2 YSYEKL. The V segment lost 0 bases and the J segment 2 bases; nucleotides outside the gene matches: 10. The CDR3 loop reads CASSQDSPEGLAAYNEQFF. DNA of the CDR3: TGCGCCAGCAGCCAAGATTCCCCCGAAGGACTAGCGGCCTACAATGAGCAGTTCTTC.

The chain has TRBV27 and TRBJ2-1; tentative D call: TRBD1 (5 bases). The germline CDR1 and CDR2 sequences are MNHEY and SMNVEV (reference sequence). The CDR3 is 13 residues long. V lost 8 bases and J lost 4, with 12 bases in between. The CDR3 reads CASGPSGYNEQFF. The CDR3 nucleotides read TGTGCCAGCGGACCCTCAGGGTACAATGAGCAGTTCTTC.

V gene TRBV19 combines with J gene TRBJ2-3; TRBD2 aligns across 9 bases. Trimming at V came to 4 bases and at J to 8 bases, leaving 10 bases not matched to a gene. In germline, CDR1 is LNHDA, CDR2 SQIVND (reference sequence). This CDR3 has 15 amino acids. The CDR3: CASSTLAGINGTQYF. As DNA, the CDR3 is TGTGCCAGTAGTACCCTAGCGGGGATAAATGGTACGCAGTATTTT.

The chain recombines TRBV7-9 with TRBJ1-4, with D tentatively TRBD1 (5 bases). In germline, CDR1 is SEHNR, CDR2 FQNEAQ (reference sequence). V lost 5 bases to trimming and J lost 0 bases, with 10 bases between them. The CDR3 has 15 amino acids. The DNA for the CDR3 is TGTGCCAGCAGCCCTTCAGGGTCAACTAATGAAAAACTGTTTTTT. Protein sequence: CASSPSGSTNEKLFF.

The CDR3 bases are TGTGCCAGCAACCCAGAGCCCGGGGGGAGCCGGTCAATCAATGAGCAGTTCTTC. Translating gives CASNPEPGGSRSINEQFF. The chain combines TRBV7-9 with TRBJ2-1; 7 bases match TRBD2. V lost 7 bases and J lost 6; bases outside the gene matches: 21. In germline, CDR1 is SEHNR, CDR2 FQNEAQ (reference sequence). The CDR3 sequence is 18 residues long.